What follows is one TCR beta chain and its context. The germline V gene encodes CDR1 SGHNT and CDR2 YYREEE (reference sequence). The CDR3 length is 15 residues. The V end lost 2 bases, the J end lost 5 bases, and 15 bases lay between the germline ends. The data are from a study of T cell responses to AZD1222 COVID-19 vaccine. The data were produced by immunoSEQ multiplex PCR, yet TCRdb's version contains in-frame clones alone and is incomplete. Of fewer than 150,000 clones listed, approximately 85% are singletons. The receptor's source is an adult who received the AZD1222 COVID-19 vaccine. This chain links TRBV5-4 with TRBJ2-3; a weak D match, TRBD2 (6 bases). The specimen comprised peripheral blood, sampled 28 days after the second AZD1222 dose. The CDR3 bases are TGTGCCAGCAGCTTAAGTGGCACAGCGGGAGATACGCAGTATTTT. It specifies CASSLSGTAGDTQYF.